This entry describes one T cell receptor beta chain. The antigen remains unidentified. 5'RACE generated cDNA with 10-nucleotide random UMIs. TCRdb re-analysed the 5' RACE reads in MiXCR, keeping a single row per CDR3 protein. The data contain roughly 66,000 distinct CDR3 sequences, under 5.5% of them singletons. CDR1 SGHKS and CDR2 YYEKEE come from the germline V gene (reference sequence). Trimming at V came to 4 bases and at J to 5 bases, leaving 7 bases not matched to a gene. The CDR3 length is 16 residues. The source of the sample is a study of neurological immune-mediated disorders. About the research overall: In a group of around 35 multiple sclerosis patients, 31 had the relapsing-remitting type and 3 had the secondary progressive type. Overall study results and limits: HTLV-1-associated myelopathy had the most TCR clonal expansion, whereas multiple sclerosis had the least (lower than in healthy controls). The multiple sclerosis repertoire cluster showed no association with any clinical or MRI feature. The authors stated that larger cohorts are needed.

V and J are TRBV5-5 and TRBJ2-5; 14 bases are shared with TRBD2. This clonotype was sampled from a woman in her 70s with multiple sclerosis. Sequenced: PBMCs. CDR3 nucleotides: TGTGCCAGCAGCAAGGGACTAGCGGGAGAAATGGAGACCCAGTACTTC. Its translation: CASSKGLAGEMETQYF.